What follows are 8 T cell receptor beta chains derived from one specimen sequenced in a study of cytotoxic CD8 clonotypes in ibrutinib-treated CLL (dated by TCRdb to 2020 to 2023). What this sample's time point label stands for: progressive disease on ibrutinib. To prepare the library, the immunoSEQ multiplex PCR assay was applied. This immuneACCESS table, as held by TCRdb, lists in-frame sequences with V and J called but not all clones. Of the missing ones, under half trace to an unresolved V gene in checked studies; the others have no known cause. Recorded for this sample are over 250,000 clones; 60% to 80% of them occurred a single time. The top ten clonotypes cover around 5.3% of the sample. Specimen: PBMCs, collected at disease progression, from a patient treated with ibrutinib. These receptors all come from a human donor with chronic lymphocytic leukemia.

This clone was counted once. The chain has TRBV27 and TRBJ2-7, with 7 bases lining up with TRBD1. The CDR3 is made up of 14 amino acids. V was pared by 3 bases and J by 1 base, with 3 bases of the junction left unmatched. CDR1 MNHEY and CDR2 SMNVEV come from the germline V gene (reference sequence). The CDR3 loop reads CASSFGDSSYEQYF. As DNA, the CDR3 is TGTGCCAGCAGTTTTGGGGACAGTTCCTACGAGCAGTACTTC.

CDR3 coding DNA: TGCGCCAGCAGCTCGCGGACAGTGGGCAATCAGCCCCAGCATTTT. This sequence encodes CASSSRTVGNQPQHF. V gene TRBV4-1 combines with J gene TRBJ1-5, with D perhaps TRBD1 (6 bases). The V and J ends lost 5 bases and 2 bases respectively, with 13 bases between them. CDR1 and CDR2 (germline): MGHRA, YSYEKL. This CDR3 contains 15 residues.

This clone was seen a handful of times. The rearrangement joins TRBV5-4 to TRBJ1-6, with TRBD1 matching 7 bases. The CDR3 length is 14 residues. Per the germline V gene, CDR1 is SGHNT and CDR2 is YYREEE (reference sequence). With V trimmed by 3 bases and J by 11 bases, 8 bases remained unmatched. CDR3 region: CASSWTGGAAPLHF. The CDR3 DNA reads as TGTGCCAGCAGCTGGACAGGTGGAGCGGCACCCCTCCACTTT. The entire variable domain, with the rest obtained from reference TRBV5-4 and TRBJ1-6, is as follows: ETGVTQSPTHLIKTRGQQVTLRCSSQSGHNTVSWYQQALGQGPQFIFQYYREEENGRGNFPPRFSGLQFPNYSSELNVNALELDDSALYLCASSWTGGAAPLHFGNGTRLTVT.

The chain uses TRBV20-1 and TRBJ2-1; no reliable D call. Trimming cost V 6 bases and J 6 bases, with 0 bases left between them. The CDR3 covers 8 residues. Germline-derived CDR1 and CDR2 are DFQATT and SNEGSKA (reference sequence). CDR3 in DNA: TGCAGTGCCAATGAGCAGTTCTTC. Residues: CSANEQFF.

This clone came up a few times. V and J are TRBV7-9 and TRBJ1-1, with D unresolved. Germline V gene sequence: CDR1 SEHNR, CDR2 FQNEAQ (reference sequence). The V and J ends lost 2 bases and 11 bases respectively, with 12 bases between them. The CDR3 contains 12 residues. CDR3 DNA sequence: TGTGCCAGCAGCTTATATGTCCAGAGCGCTTTCTTT. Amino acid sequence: CASSLYVQSAFF.

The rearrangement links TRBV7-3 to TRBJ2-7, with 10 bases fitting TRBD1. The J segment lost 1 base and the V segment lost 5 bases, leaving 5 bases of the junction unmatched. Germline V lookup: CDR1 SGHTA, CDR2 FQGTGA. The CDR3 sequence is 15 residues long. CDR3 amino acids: CASSEGQGRSYEQYF. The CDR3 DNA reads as TGTGCCAGCAGCGAGGGACAGGGGAGATCCTACGAGCAGTACTTC. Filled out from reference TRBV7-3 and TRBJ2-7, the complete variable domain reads GAGVSQTPSNKVTEKGKYVELRCDPISGHTALYWYRQSLGQGPEFLIYFQGTGAADDSGLPNDRFFAVRPEGSVSTLKIQRTERGDSAVYLCASSEGQGRSYEQYFGPGTRLTVT.

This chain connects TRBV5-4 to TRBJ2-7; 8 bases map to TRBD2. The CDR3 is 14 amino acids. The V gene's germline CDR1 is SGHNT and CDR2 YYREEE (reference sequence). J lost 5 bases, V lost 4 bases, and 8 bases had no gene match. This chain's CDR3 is CASSPRTSLHEQYF. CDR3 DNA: TGTGCCAGCAGCCCCAGGACTAGCCTCCACGAGCAGTACTTC.

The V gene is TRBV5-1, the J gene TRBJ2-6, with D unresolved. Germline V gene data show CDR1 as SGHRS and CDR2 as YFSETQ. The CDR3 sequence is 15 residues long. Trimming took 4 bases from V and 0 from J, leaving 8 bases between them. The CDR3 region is CASSPSSSGANVLTF. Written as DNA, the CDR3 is TGCGCCAGCAGCCCAAGTTCCTCTGGGGCCAACGTCCTGACTTTC.